This T cell receptor (beta chain) derives from a study of cytomegalovirus exposure and HLA in healthy donors (dated by TCRdb to between 2016 and 2019). Concerning the study at large: An earlier analysis of approximately 600 of the donors reported more than 250 Gb of sequence data and 117 million unique TCR beta sequences from some 180 million T cells. About 280 gigabases of sequencing data and approximately 92 million unique TCR sequences made up an early release that covered fewer than 650 HLA-typed donors. The genetic ancestry cluster associated with self-reported Caucasian donors included 65% to 90% of the 300 to 450 genotyped donors. The aim of the study was to test whether cataloging public T cell receptors could identify signatures of past pathogen exposure. The study used immunosequencing to profile the T cell repertoires of approximately 690 subjects and linked those repertoires to cytomegalovirus serostatus. Besides the first cohort of under 700 subjects, a separate validation cohort made up of 120 different subjects was used. High-throughput TCR immunosequencing, statistical association of individual TCRs with disease status, and machine learning were combined to predict cytomegalovirus infection status. A later analysis re-analyzed previously published TCR beta repertoires from 660 or so donors and added high-resolution HLA genotyping to study TCR occurrence patterns. Rather than using new phenotypic data, the later analysis identified candidate immune exposures from TCR beta sequences and from how often those sequences occurred across donors. In an earlier analysis of 587 of the donors, high-throughput TCR beta sequencing was used to judge whether each TCR beta V gene segment behaved as functional or pseudogenic. Donor age, sex, ethnicity and CMV serostatus were compiled alongside the repertoire data. A later genetic analysis used genome-wide SNP genotypes for 398 of the 666 donors, treating that subset as a discovery cohort. Every discovery cohort repertoire had been produced on one sequencing platform. Class I and class II HLA loci were covered by the typing at four-digit resolution. The number of donors typed differed by locus, with about 629-630 for A, B, C, DRB1 and DQB1, around 560 for DQA1, about 610 for DPA1, and approximately 470 for DPB1. Because of strong linkage in the cohort, four or five DR-DQ haplotypes were treated as single units for association and clustering. On average, over 200,000 unique TCR beta nucleotide sequences were sequenced per donor among 350 to 400 genotyped donors of the cohort, with 15% to 20% of those sequences being non-productive.

Regarding this clone: The specificity of this receptor is unknown. No base-level quality is on record; no much larger clone is a single base apart.

Inclusive of the bounding cysteine and phenylalanine, the CDR3 is 15 residues long. Only the CDR3 part of the read is kept: 45 bases, read in frame from the first base. V is pruned by 6 bases and J by 4 bases, leaving 8 bases of the junction without a gene match. Per the germline V gene (reference sequence), LNHDA is the CDR1 and SQIVND is the CDR2. The cohort comprised approximately 700 healthy bone marrow donors. At the time of sampling, every cohort member was nominally healthy, though immune exposures that went unrecorded were likely present. The donor tested CMV seronegative, placing the donor among the approximately 360 seronegative members of the cohort. A peripheral blood sample was provided by each donor, and peripheral blood mononuclear cells were used for TCR beta sequencing. The Qiagen DNeasy Blood Extraction Kit was used to extract genomic DNA from the blood cell samples. The full study reports these points: A total of fewer than 200 TCR beta chains were listed by the study as associated with cytomegalovirus. Compared with equally common non-associated chains, HLA-associated TCR beta chains in a later analysis were more clonally expanded and had lower generation probabilities. Cytomegalovirus status was reported to be diagnosed by the classifier with high specificity and sensitivity in both the original and validation cohorts. In a later analysis, several top co-occurrence clusters were reported to appear linked to parvovirus B19, influenza, CMV and Epstein-Barr virus. In a later analysis, most CMV-associated TCR beta chains were found to appear HLA-restricted, with HLA associations seemingly driven largely by CMV exposure. In vitro tests confirmed that three of the cytomegalovirus-associated TCR beta chains recognize cytomegalovirus antigens. CMV serostatus was the only immune exposure information available for the cohort. Across donors, most TCR sequences were observed very rarely, whereas some public TCRs were present in many individuals. Linkage disequilibrium might explain the correlated functional status among segregating V segments, but an unknown experimental factor could not be excluded. A cluster of highly shared sequence variants was judged likely to be a technical artifact of the sequencing pipeline. According to a later genetic analysis, donors in an Asian-associated ancestry cluster had fewer N-insertions in productive TCRs than the approximately 650-donor mean. Over 15 rarely observed V segments, including chromosome 9 orphons, were excluded from the earlier analysis of some 590 of the donors because counts were too low. Strong co-occurrence of HLA alleles, especially DR and DQ, made assigning TCR associations to individual alleles difficult. The authors suggested that the approach could potentially be generalized to other disease states and immunological phenotypes. The cohort was sequenced for TCR beta chains only, and without alpha or paired-chain data the features that could be detected were limited. Because the 87-base-pair reads could not distinguish some IMGT-functional V segments, including TRBV6-2 and TRBV6-3, those segments were excluded. An association between a missense DCLRE1C variant and V-gene and J-gene trimming of TCR beta chains was found in a later genetic analysis and replicated in an independent cohort. In a later analysis, about 17,000 TCR beta sequences were associated with specific HLA alleles at a false discovery rate of 0.05. Because some donors lacked HLA typing at each locus, the association tests relied only on the typed subset. The presence/absence analyses assumed that sequencing depth was roughly uniform across donors, and that assumption may not be true. In a later analysis, the rate of TCR association differed among HLA loci, with DRB1 alleles having the most associated TCRs and HLA-C alleles having the fewest. A further reported finding was that TCR beta sequences accurately predicted the HLA-A and HLA-B alleles for most subjects in the first cohort. In an earlier analysis of 587 of the donors, most TCR beta V segments appeared in productive rearrangements about 87% or about 30% of the time, broadly matching IMGT annotations.

Library preparation used the immunoSEQ multiplex PCR assay. For the multiplex PCR, a mixture combining 60 forward primers for TCR Vbeta segments and 13 reverse primers for TCR Jbeta segments was used. The CDR3 region of rearranged TCR beta genes was amplified from genomic DNA with a multiplex PCR assay. The Illumina HiSeq System was used to sequence the amplified TCR beta libraries as 87-base-pair reads. For the original study's pipeline: A later analysis counted about 80 million unique TCR beta chains across the 550 to 800 repertoires, and roughly 11 million of these chains were shared by at least two donors. A nearest-neighbor algorithm error-corrected the raw reads and collapsed the reads into unique sequences, merging closely related sequences to remove PCR and sequencing errors. CDR3 sequences were aligned to IMGT reference sequences to assign V, D and J gene segments. For a sequence to be retained, a match of at least six nucleotides was required to both a V gene segment and a J gene segment. Rearrangements were called productive when the CDR3 lacked stop codons and stayed in frame with V and J; all others were non-productive. CDR3 was defined by IMGT convention, running from the second conserved V-encoded cysteine to the conserved J-encoded phenylalanine. In an earlier analysis of around 600 of the donors, sequences lacking an unambiguous match to a single V gene segment were excluded. An earlier analysis of about 600 of the donors called V segments functional above 56.7% productive rearrangements and segregating when the between-donor standard deviation exceeded 5%. To diagnose cytomegalovirus status from the catalog of TCR beta chain sequences, a statistical classification framework was built. V and J gene assignment, in a later analysis, came from comparing TCR nucleotide sequences with IMGT/GENE-DB human TR gene sequences. A later analysis assigned CDR3 sequences and most-parsimonious VDJ recombination scenarios with the TCRdist pipeline. In a later analysis, each TCR beta chain was defined by its CDR3 amino acid sequence together with its V-gene family, and reads without a unique V-gene family were excluded. In a later analysis, some 600 highly shared, low-generation-probability nucleotide sequences were removed to address suspected cross-contamination and a sequencing artifact. For each public chain, a later analysis derived a clonal expansion index from normalized ranks of inferred template counts within each repertoire. In a later analysis, generation probabilities were computed using a VDJ recombination model fitted to out-of-frame rearrangements, and the results were checked against IGoR. In a later analysis, TCR-TCR, TCR-HLA and TCR-CMV co-occurrence was scored with hypergeometric tests, and a repertoire-size bias correction was applied to TCR pairs. A later analysis estimated false discovery rates by permuting HLA or CMV assignments 20 times. In a later analysis, co-occurring TCRs were grouped using DBSCAN, and TCRdist sequence similarity was added for clustering within HLA-allele-positive subsets. Repertoires with fewer than 30,000 or more than 120,000 public chains, plus five repertoires with anomalous nucleotide sharing, were excluded from co-occurrence clustering. TCRdb re-hosts the immuneACCESS table, in-frame sequences only. Its copies lack some clones; in the studies checked, an unresolved V gene accounts for under half of them, and the cause for the rest is not known. V and J calls and clone size come straight from that table; D and trimming were deduced from the DNA. This sample holds about 270,000 clones; roughly two thirds were observed only once. Clones ranked in the top ten supply around 2.3% of the sample.

Sequenced sample: PBMCs. The receptor comes from a female donor in good health and CMV-seronegative. The chain is assembled from TRBV19 and TRBJ1-4, with TRBD1 matching 7 junction bases. The CDR3 reads as follows: CASRPGTAHNEKLFF. The DNA sequence follows: TGTGCCAGTAGGCCCGGGACAGCTCATAATGAAAAACTGTTTTTT.